What follows is one T cell receptor (beta chain) and its context. Germline V CDR1 and CDR2: SNHLY, FYNNEI. The CDR3 contains 13 residues. Trimming removed 10 bases at V and 4 bases at J, with 16 bases between. The data belong to a study of blood T cell repertoires in COVID-19. Across the whole study: Whether acute or convalescent, the COVID-19 samples came from the United States, Italy and Spain. T cells, B-cell-depleted T cells, or PBMCs supplied cDNA or gDNA.

Per the original methods: Researchers report that nucleated cell counts were estimated from reference gene primer amplification. Data came from immunoSEQ multiplex PCR; TCRdb stores just in-frame clones and leaves some out. The V and J calls and clone size are taken from that table; D and trimming were inferred from the DNA. The repertoire has about 160,000 clones, around 90% of them found once; the top ten carry 3.5% to 4.5%. The rearrangement uses TRBV2 and TRBJ1-1, with D unclear. The material sequenced was peripheral blood. This clonotype was sampled from a woman aged 55-70 years with active or convalescent COVID-19. Here the CDR3 DNA reads TGTGCCATTCTATTGGGAGACTCCACTGAAGCTTTCTTT. Translating it yields CAILLGDSTEAFF.